This T cell receptor beta chain was sequenced in a study of T-cell reconstitution after alpha-beta-depleted transplantation in children. CDR3 length equals 13 residues. The germline V gene has CDR1 SGHDT and CDR2 YYEEEE. Between the trimmed V and J ends, which lost 5 bases and 6 bases, there was a span of 11 bases. Unique molecular identifiers were built into the TCRbeta library. TCRdb recomputed calls from the PCR reads with MiXCR, one row per CDR3 protein. The data show fewer than 550,000 distinct CDR3 sequences, with under 20% seen just once and under 30% held by the top ten. This clonotype originated in a boy younger than two who had a stem cell transplant for Wiskott-Aldrich syndrome, so the T cells may come from the graft donor. The rearrangement links TRBV5-6 to TRBJ2-2; no clear D gene. Sequenced here: PBMCs, mostly from graft donor cells, sampled 360 days after TCRalphabeta/CD19-depleted stem cell transplant. The CDR3: CASSVRVSGELFF. The CDR3 region has the DNA TGTGCCAGCAGTGTAAGGGTGTCCGGGGAGCTGTTTTTT.